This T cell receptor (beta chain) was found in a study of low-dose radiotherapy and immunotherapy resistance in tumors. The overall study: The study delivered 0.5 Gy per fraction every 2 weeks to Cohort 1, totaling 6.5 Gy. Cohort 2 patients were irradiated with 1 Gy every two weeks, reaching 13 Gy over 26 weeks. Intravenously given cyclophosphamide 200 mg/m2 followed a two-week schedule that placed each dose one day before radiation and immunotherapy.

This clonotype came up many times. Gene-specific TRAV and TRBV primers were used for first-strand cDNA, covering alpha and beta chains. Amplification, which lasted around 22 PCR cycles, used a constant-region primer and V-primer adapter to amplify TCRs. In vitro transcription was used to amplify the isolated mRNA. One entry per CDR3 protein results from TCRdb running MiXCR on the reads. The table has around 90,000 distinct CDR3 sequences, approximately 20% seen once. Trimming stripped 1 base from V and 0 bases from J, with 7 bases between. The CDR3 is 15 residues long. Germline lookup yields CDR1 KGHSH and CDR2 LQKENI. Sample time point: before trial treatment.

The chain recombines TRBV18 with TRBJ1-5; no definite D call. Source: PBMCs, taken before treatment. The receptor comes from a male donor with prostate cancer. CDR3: CASSPQGISNQPQHF. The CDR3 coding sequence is TGTGCCAGCTCACCACAGGGAATTAGCAATCAGCCCCAGCATTTT.